The source of this T cell receptor beta chain is a study of post-analysis software for immune sequencing data. Study as a whole: The disease courses spanned relapsing-remitting, secondary progressive and progressive-relapsing forms of multiple sclerosis.

The V gene's germline CDR1 is MNHEY and CDR2 SVGAGI. The length of the CDR3 is 15 residues. The junction had 11 bases not matched to a gene; V was cut back by 6 bases and J by 4 bases. Findings of the study overall: When the samples were clustered directly with F measure, those that had been prepared in the same batch showed strong co-clustering. Normalized Chao1 diversity was significantly reduced in patients versus controls. With TRBV5-6, TRBV5-1 and TRBV20-1 included, about five TRBV segments were more frequent in patients than in controls.

With respect to this clonotype: Its matching antigen is unknown.

Unique molecular identifiers were carried by the TCR beta cDNA libraries. MiXCR, applied by TCRdb to the PCR reads, yields one record per CDR3 protein. The repertoire holds fewer than 900,000 distinct CDR3 sequences, 46% seen once, with over 4.5% in the top ten. The sequence was collected from a girl aged 10-17 years with multiple sclerosis. The sample consisted of blood. The chain joins TRBV6-5 to TRBJ1-2; 7 nucleotides align to TRBD1. Here the CDR3 reads CASRSEGASGYGYTF. CDR3 nucleotide sequence: TGTGCCAGCAGGTCTGAGGGGGCATCGGGCTATGGCTACACCTTC.